The 13 T cell receptor beta chains listed next were all sequenced from one sample in a study of identical twins (dated by TCRdb to the mid-2010s). Library preparation employed 5' RACE. Sequencing instrument: Illumina HiSeq 2000. The raw public data were reprocessed by TCRdb itself: fastp quality trimming at Q25, MiXCR clonotype calling, in-frame beta chains only. Each CDR3 protein gets just one entry, which takes the most common genes and DNA from the rows behind it. The sample profile shows 1.5 million to 2 million distinct CDR3 sequences; about 32% of them were found once. Approximately 0.25% of the sample comes from the top ten. The sample was cord blood. Source of these receptors: a newborn girl in good health.

This clonotype was picked up many times. The chain uses TRBV27 and TRBJ2-1; D uncertain. CDR3 size: 16 residues. Per germline, CDR1 MNHEY and CDR2 SMNVEV (reference sequence). Trimming took 6 bases from V and 0 from J, leaving 15 bases between them. In nucleotides, the CDR3 is TGTGCCAGCAGCCCAAGACTGTCTAGCTCCTACAATGAGCAGTTCTTC. This encodes CASSPRLSSSYNEQFF.

This clonotype was detected many times. The V and J genes are TRBV6-6 and TRBJ2-5; D is ambiguous. CDR1 is MNHNY, CDR2 SVGAGI, per germline (reference sequence). V lost 7 bases and J lost 5, with 14 bases in between. The CDR3 runs 13 residues. CDR3 nucleotides: TGTGCCAGCACCCCCAGCTTTAAGGAGACCCAGTACTTC. As protein: CASTPSFKETQYF.

Details on this clonotype: The germline gene is not matched at one end of the junction; a read error may be the cause. V usage is TRBV12-3 or TRBV12-4 and J usage is TRBJ2-1; possibly TRBD1 for D (6 bases). The length of the CDR3 is 12 residues. CDR3 amino acids: CACSRGYNEQFF. For the CDR3, the DNA is TGTGCCTGCAGCAGGGGCTACAATGAGCAGTTCTTC.

This clonotype was detected a few times. CDR3 amino acids: CASSSAVNYGYTF. CDR3 nucleotides: TGTGCCAGCAGCTCGGCAGTTAACTATGGCTACACCTTC. V is TRBV14 and J is TRBJ1-2; no reliable D call. The CDR3 extends over 13 amino acids. Germline-derived CDR1 and CDR2 are SGHDN and FVKESK. Trimming shortened V by 5 bases and J by 1 base, and 8 bases separated the two germline ends.

The chain joins TRBV5-6 to TRBJ2-7; D remains unclear. V was shortened by 2 bases and J by 6 bases, with 9 bases between the two germline ends. This CDR3 comprises 12 residues. Germline-derived CDR1 and CDR2 are SGHDT and YYEEEE. Here the CDR3 DNA reads TGTGCCAGCAGCTTACTTGAATTCGAGCAGTACTTC. Translating it yields CASSLLEFEQYF. The full variable domain, in which reference TRBV5-6 and TRBJ2-7 provide the parts outside the CDR3, is DAGVTQSPTHLIKTRGQQVTLRCSPKSGHDTVSWYQQALGQGPQFIFQYYEEEERQRGNFPDRFSGHQFPNYSSELNVNALLLGDSALYLCASSLLEFEQYFGPGTRLTVT.

At least ten counts were recorded for this clonotype. V gene TRBV5-1 combines with J gene TRBJ2-3; no reliable D call. Trimming took off 5 bases at V and 6 bases at J, with 13 bases between the two ends. Germline CDR1 SGHRS, CDR2 YFSETQ. This CDR3 region has 13 residues. The CDR3 reads CASRGSDTDTQYF. In DNA, the CDR3 is TGCGCCAGCAGGGGTTCAGACACCGATACGCAGTATTTT.

The rearrangement uses TRBV12-3 or TRBV12-4 and TRBJ2-2, with TRBD1 matching 7 bases. The CDR3 spans 14 residues. V trimming: 2 bases; J trimming: 4 bases; junction bases outside the gene matches: 1. In DNA form, the CDR3 reads TGTGCCAGCAGTTTATCAGGGGGCACCGGGGAGCTGTTTTTT. This gives the protein CASSLSGGTGELFF.

This clonotype was observed a handful of times. The rearrangement links TRBV19 to TRBJ1-2; possibly TRBD1 for D (6 bases). This CDR3 spans 13 amino acids. Trimming cost V 7 bases and J 3 bases, with 12 bases left between them. Germline V lookup: CDR1 LNHDA, CDR2 SQIVND (reference sequence). The CDR3 loop is CASTIQGDYGYTF. Here the CDR3 DNA reads TGTGCCAGTACCATACAGGGTGACTATGGCTACACCTTC.

The chain employs TRBV27 and TRBJ2-1, with D possibly being TRBD2 (5 bases). The germline gives CDR1 MNHEY, CDR2 SMNVEV (reference sequence). The CDR3 consists of 16 residues. Trimming took 3 bases from V and 0 from J, leaving 12 bases between them. CDR3 protein: CASSFKAVSSYNEQFF. In DNA, the CDR3 is TGTGCCAGCAGTTTCAAAGCGGTGAGCTCCTACAATGAGCAGTTCTTC.

For the CDR3, the DNA is TGCGCCAGCGGCCTATGGGACAGGGACAATGAGCAGTACTTC. It specifies CASGLWDRDNEQYF. The J gene is TRBJ2-7, the V gene TRBV5-1; TRBD1 matches 9 bases. The germline V gene has CDR1 SGHRS and CDR2 YFSETQ. This CDR3 spans 14 amino acids. V shed 7 bases, J shed 7 bases, and the junction held 12 bases outside the gene matches.

This clonotype was counted between two and nine times. CDR3 sequence reads: CASNPSGRGNIQYF. The DNA of the CDR3 is TGTGCCAGCAACCCTAGCGGGAGGGGGAACATTCAGTACTTC. V and J are TRBV27 and TRBJ2-4; 12 bases agree with TRBD2. The CDR3 extends over 14 amino acids. V shed 7 bases and J 7 bases; nucleotides not matched to a gene: 5. Looked up from germline, CDR1 is MNHEY and CDR2 is SMNVEV (reference sequence).

The chain joins TRBV30 to TRBJ2-3; tentatively, D is TRBD2 (5 bases). Germline CDR1 is GTSNPN and CDR2 is SVGIG (reference sequence). The CDR3 totals 12 residues. V was shortened by 0 bases and J by 4 bases, with 5 bases between the two germline ends. The CDR3 loop reads CAWSVRADTQYF. DNA for the CDR3: TGTGCCTGGAGTGTGAGGGCAGATACGCAGTATTTT.

The J gene is TRBJ2-3, the V gene TRBV12-5; D is unclear. V lost 6 bases and J lost 3, with 13 bases in between. In germline, CDR1 is LGHNT, CDR2 FRNRAP. The CDR3 length is 14 residues. CDR3 region: CASGHGWVTDTQYF. CDR3 in DNA: TGTGCTAGTGGCCACGGATGGGTGACAGATACGCAGTATTTT.